This TCR beta chain originates from a study of blood T cell repertoires in COVID-19. The wider study: Samples taken during acute and convalescent COVID-19 were collected in the United States, Italy and Spain. In each case, the material was cDNA or gDNA derived from T cells, B-cell-depleted T cells, or PBMCs.

Seattle's enrolled individuals joined amid active infection and were then monitored longitudinally. This clone occurred once. Source study methods: Reference gene primer amplification in the assay estimated nucleated cell counts. Assay used: immunoSEQ multiplex PCR; TCRdb lists only in-frame clones, some missing. V, J and clone size are those of that table, while D and trimming were read from the DNA. The profile covers approximately 290,000 clones, with roughly nine tenths appearing a single time and 11% taken by the ten largest. Germline CDR1 is SEHNR and CDR2 is FQNEAQ (reference sequence). The CDR3 is 14 amino acids. V was shortened by 4 bases and J by 5 bases, with 12 bases between the two germline ends.

The TCR originated in a woman younger than 45 with COVID-19, enrolled during active disease. This chain joins TRBV7-9 and TRBJ1-5; a possible D gene is TRBD1 (5 bases). The sequenced material came from peripheral blood. The CDR3 reads CASSWGGVDQPQHF. CDR3 nucleotides: TGTGCCAGCAGCTGGGGGGGAGTCGATCAGCCCCAGCATTTT.